This T cell receptor (beta chain) was sequenced for a study of T cell repertoires in cytomegalovirus infection. Study in general: CMV epitopes in the study were HLA-C-restricted (recently identified) and HLA-B-restricted (well studied). Carrying CMV and the relevant HLA type showed in public TCR beta signatures. Findings and limits, study-wide: The ex vivo response showed dominance by HLA-C-restricted CMV-specific TCR beta clonotypes. Carriers of CMV plus the relevant HLA were identified by cumulative public TCR beta family frequency.

This CDR3 has 13 amino acids. V dropped 5 bases and J dropped 2 bases, with 9 bases sitting between them. Notes on this clonotype: The antigen remains undetermined.

Using its own MiXCR run on the reads, TCRdb lists one record per CDR3 protein. The sample lists 50,000 or so distinct CDR3 sequences, roughly 19% occurring once. V usage is TRBV12-3 or TRBV12-4 and J usage is TRBJ1-2; D call uncertain. The sequence came from a human donor in good health (CMV status not recorded). Some clones in this sample may be carry-over from other donors' samples. This material consisted of CD8+ T cells from cultured PBMCs, taken from culture after CMV antigen stimulation. The CDR3 reads CASSPDENYGYTF. CDR3 bases: TGTGCCAGCAGTCCGGACGAGAACTATGGCTACACCTTC.